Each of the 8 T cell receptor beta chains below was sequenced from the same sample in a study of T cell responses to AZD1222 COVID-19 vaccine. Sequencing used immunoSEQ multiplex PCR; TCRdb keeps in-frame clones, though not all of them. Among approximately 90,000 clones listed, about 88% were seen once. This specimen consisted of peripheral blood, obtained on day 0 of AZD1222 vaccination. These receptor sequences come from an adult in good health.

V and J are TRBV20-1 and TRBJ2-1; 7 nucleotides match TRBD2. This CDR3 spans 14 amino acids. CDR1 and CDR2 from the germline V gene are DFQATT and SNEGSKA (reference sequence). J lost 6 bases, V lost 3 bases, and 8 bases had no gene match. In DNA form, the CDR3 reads TGCAGTGCTAGTAGCCTAGCGGTTTTCAATGAGCAGTTCTTC. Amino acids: CSASSLAVFNEQFF.

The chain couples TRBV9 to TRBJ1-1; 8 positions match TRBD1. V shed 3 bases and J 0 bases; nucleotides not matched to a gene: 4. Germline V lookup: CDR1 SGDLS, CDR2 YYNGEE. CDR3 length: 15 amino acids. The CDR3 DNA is TGTGCCAGCAGCGGGACAGGGACCTTGAACACTGAAGCTTTCTTT. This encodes CASSGTGTLNTEAFF.

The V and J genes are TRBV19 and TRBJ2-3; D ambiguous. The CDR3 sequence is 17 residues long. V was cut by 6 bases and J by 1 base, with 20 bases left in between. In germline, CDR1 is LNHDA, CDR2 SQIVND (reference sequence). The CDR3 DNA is TGTGCCAGTAGCGCTAAGGGCCCAGTGGTTGGCACAGATACGCAGTATTTT. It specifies CASSAKGPVVGTDTQYF.

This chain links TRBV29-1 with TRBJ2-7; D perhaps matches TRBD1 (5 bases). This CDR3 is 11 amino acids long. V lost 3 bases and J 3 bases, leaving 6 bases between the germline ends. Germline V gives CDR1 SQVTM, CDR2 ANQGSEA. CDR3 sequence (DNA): TGCAGCGTTGAGGACAACTACGAGCAGTACTTC. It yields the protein CSVEDNYEQYF.

The CDR3 DNA reads TGTGCCAGCAGTGAACTTGAGGGACCGAAGTACTTC. Its protein is CASSELEGPKYF. The chain links TRBV6-1 to TRBJ2-7; D could derive from TRBD1 or TRBD2 (5 bases each). Trimming removed 2 bases from V and 11 bases from J, with 13 bases in between. Germline CDR1 is MNHNS and CDR2 is SASEGT. The length of the CDR3 is 12 residues.

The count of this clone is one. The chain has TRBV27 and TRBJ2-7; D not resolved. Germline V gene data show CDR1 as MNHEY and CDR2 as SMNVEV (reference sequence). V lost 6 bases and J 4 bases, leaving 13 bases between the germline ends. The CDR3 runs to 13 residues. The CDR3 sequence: CASSFSGPYEQYF. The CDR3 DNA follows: TGTGCCAGCAGCTTCTCCGGGCCTTACGAGCAGTACTTC.

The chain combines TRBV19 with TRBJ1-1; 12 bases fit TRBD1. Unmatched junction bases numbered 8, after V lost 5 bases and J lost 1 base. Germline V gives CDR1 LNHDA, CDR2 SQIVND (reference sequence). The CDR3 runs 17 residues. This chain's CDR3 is CASSPRDRGLKNTEAFF. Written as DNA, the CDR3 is TGTGCCAGTAGTCCCCGGGACAGGGGGCTCAAGAACACTGAAGCTTTCTTT.

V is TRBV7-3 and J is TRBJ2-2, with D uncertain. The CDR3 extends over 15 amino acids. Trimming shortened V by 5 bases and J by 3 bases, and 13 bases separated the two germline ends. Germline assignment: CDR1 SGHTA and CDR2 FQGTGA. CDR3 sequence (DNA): TGTGCCAGCAGCCCCAGCCCTCTCGACACCGGGGAGCTGTTTTTT. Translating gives CASSPSPLDTGELFF.